These T cell receptor beta chains were read from a single sample in a study of T cells in Graves' hyperthyroidism and ophthalmopathy. One entry per CDR3 protein results from TCRdb running MiXCR on the multiplex PCR reads. The sample carries about 130,000 distinct CDR3 sequences, approximately 20% recorded once. Sequencing input: blood. The source of these receptors is a woman between 45 and 60 years old with Graves' hyperthyroidism that later progressed to Graves' ophthalmopathy. Each CDR3 is given with its conserved first and last residue. Fields, in order: clone size, V gene, J gene, D gene, CDR3 DNA, CDR3 protein. A D gene is named only where the DNA matches it firmly. Size values are once, few and many counts, or a class for expanded clones, and some rows have none.

abundance: many
v_gene: TRBV18
j_gene: TRBJ2-5
d_gene: TRBD1
CDR3nt: TGTGCCAGCTCACCGCGGACAGGGAGGGAGACCCAGTACTTC
CDR3aa: CASSPRTGRETQYF

abundance: many
v_gene: TRBV3-1
j_gene: TRBJ2-7
d_gene: TRBD1
CDR3nt: TGTGCCAGCAGCGCTCTCGGACAGGCCTCCTACGAGCAGTACTTC
CDR3aa: CASSALGQASYEQYF

abundance: many
v_gene: TRBV6-1
j_gene: TRBJ1-2
d_gene: TRBD1
CDR3nt: TGTGCCAGCAGTCCGGGACAGGGGGCTGGAGGCTACACCTTC
CDR3aa: CASSPGQGAGGYTF

abundance: many
v_gene: TRBV2
j_gene: TRBJ2-7
d_gene: TRBD2
CDR3nt: TGTGCCAGCAGTGGGGGACTAGCGTACTCCTACGAGCAGTACTTC
CDR3aa: CASSGGLAYSYEQYF

abundance: NA
v_gene: TRBV20-1
j_gene: TRBJ1-2
d_gene: NA
CDR3nt: TGCAGTGCTTCTCCCGGGGCCTCGGTAGGCTATGGCTACACCTTC
CDR3aa: CSASPGASVGYGYTF

abundance: few
v_gene: TRBV5-1
j_gene: TRBJ1-2
d_gene: TRBD1
CDR3nt: TGCGCCAGCAGCTTGGAGGGACAGTCCTATGGCTACACCTTC
CDR3aa: CASSLEGQSYGYTF

abundance: many
v_gene: TRBV27
j_gene: TRBJ2-1
d_gene: TRBD2
CDR3nt: TGTGCCAGCAGTCCCCCTCCGGGACTAGCGGGTACTGAGCAGTTCTTC
CDR3aa: CASSPPPGLAGTEQFF

abundance: NA
v_gene: TRBV29-1
j_gene: TRBJ2-3
d_gene: NA
CDR3nt: TGCAGCGTTGAACAGGCGGATACGCAGTATTTT
CDR3aa: CSVEQADTQYF

abundance: few
v_gene: TRBV15
j_gene: TRBJ2-1
d_gene: NA
CDR3nt: TGTGCCACCAGCAGAGAAACGCGTGAGCAGTTCTTC
CDR3aa: CATSRETREQFF

abundance: NA
v_gene: TRBV6-1
j_gene: TRBJ1-6
d_gene: NA
CDR3nt: TGTGCCAGCAGTGTTGGTAAGGTGGAGAATTCACCCCTCCACTTT
CDR3aa: CASSVGKVENSPLHF

abundance: many
v_gene: TRBV12-3/TRBV12-4
j_gene: TRBJ2-7
d_gene: TRBD2
CDR3nt: TGTGCCAGCAGTTTAGCGGGCGGGAGCTCCTACGAGCAGTACTTC
CDR3aa: CASSLAGGSSYEQYF

abundance: few
v_gene: TRBV19
j_gene: TRBJ2-5
d_gene: NA
CDR3nt: TGTGCCAGTAGCTCATCTCAGCTACAAGAGACCCAGTACTTC
CDR3aa: CASSSSQLQETQYF

abundance: many
v_gene: TRBV2
j_gene: TRBJ2-5
d_gene: NA
CDR3nt: TGTGCCAGCAGTGGAAACCAAGAGACCCAGTACTTC
CDR3aa: CASSGNQETQYF

abundance: NA
v_gene: TRBV24-1
j_gene: TRBJ2-1
d_gene: TRBD2
CDR3nt: TGTGCCACCAGTGATGGAGGACTAGCGGGAGTTCATGAGCAGTTCTTC
CDR3aa: CATSDGGLAGVHEQFF

abundance: NA
v_gene: TRBV7-2
j_gene: TRBJ2-7
d_gene: NA
CDR3nt: TGTGCCAGCAGCTTATCACGGTTCGGCGAGCAGTACTTC
CDR3aa: CASSLSRFGEQYF

abundance: many
v_gene: TRBV3-1
j_gene: TRBJ2-1
d_gene: TRBD2
CDR3nt: TGTGCCAGCAGCCAAGATAGTAGCGGGAGACTTGAGCAGTTCTTC
CDR3aa: CASSQDSSGRLEQFF

abundance: many
v_gene: TRBV7-3
j_gene: TRBJ2-3
d_gene: NA
CDR3nt: TGTGCCAGCAGCTTACAGGCTTCCGGGACAGATACGCAGTATTTT
CDR3aa: CASSLQASGTDTQYF

abundance: many
v_gene: TRBV28
j_gene: TRBJ2-1
d_gene: TRBD1
CDR3nt: TGTGCCAGCAGATACTCCGGGACAGGGCCTTACAATGAGCAGTTCTTC
CDR3aa: CASRYSGTGPYNEQFF

abundance: few
v_gene: TRBV7-2
j_gene: TRBJ1-1
d_gene: NA
CDR3nt: TGTGCCAGCAGCTGGAGCAGATTGAACACTGAAGCTTTCTTT
CDR3aa: CASSWSRLNTEAFF

abundance: NA
v_gene: TRBV5-1
j_gene: TRBJ1-1
d_gene: NA
CDR3nt: TGCGCCAGCAGCTTAGGTACGGGGTATGGCGACACTGAAGCTTTCTTT
CDR3aa: CASSLGTGYGDTEAFF

abundance: few
v_gene: TRBV6-1
j_gene: TRBJ2-1
d_gene: NA
CDR3nt: TGTGCCAGCAGAGGCGGAGGGCCCCTCGATGAGCAGTTCTTC
CDR3aa: CASRGGGPLDEQFF

abundance: NA
v_gene: TRBV30
j_gene: TRBJ2-5
d_gene: TRBD2
CDR3nt: TGTGCCTGGAGTCCTTATAGCGGGGTCCGGTACGGGGAGACCCAGTACTTC
CDR3aa: CAWSPYSGVRYGETQYF

abundance: NA
v_gene: TRBV28
j_gene: TRBJ2-1
d_gene: NA
CDR3nt: TGTGCCAGCAGTTTATGGGGGGATGAGCAGTTCTTC
CDR3aa: CASSLWGDEQFF

abundance: many
v_gene: TRBV20-1
j_gene: TRBJ2-2
d_gene: TRBD2
CDR3nt: TGCAGTGCTAGAGTGGCTAGCGGGACCGCTAACACCGGGGAGCTGTTTTTT
CDR3aa: CSARVASGTANTGELFF

abundance: few
v_gene: TRBV20-1
j_gene: TRBJ1-5
d_gene: TRBD1
CDR3nt: TGCAGTGCTAGAAGGCCGGGACAGAACAATCAGCCCCAGCATTTT
CDR3aa: CSARRPGQNNQPQHF